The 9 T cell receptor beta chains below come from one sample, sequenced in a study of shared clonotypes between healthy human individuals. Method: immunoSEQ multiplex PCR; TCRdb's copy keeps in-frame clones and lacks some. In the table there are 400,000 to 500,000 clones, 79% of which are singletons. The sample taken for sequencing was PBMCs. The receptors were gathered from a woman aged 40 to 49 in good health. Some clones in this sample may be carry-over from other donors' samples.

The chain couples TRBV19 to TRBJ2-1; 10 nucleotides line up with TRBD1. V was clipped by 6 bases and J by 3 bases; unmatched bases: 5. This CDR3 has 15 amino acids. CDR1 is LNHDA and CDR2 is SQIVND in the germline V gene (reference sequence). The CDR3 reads CASSPDRGLYNEQFF. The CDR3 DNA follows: TGTGCCAGTAGCCCCGACAGGGGGCTCTACAATGAGCAGTTCTTC.

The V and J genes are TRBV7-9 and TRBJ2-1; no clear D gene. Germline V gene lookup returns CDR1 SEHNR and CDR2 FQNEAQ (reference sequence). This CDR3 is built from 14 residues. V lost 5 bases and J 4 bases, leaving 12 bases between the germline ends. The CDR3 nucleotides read TGTGCCAGCAGCGAGAGCCGCTCATACAATGAGCAGTTCTTC. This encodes CASSESRSYNEQFF.

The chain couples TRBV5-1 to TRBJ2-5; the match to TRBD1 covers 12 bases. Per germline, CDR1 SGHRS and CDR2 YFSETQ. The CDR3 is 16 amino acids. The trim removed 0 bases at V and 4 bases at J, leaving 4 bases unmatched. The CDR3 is CASSLAGTGGSETQYF. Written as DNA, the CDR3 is TGCGCCAGCAGCTTGGCGGGGACAGGGGGCTCAGAGACCCAGTACTTC. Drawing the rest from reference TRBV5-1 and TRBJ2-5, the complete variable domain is KAGVTQTPRYLIKTRGQQVTLSCSPISGHRSVSWYQQTPGQGLQFLFEYFSETQRNKGNFPGRFSGRQFSNSRSEMNVSTLELGDSALYLCASSLAGTGGSETQYFGPGTRLLVL.

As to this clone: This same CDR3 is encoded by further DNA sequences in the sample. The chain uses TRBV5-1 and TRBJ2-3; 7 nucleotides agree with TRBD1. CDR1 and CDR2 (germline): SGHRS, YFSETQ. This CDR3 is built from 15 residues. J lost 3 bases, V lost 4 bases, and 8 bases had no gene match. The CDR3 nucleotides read TGCGCCAGCAGCCCTAGACAGGGACGGACAGATACGCAGTATTTT. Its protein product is CASSPRQGRTDTQYF. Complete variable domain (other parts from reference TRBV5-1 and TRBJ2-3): KAGVTQTPRYLIKTRGQQVTLSCSPISGHRSVSWYQQTPGQGLQFLFEYFSETQRNKGNFPGRFSGRQFSNSRSEMNVSTLELGDSALYLCASSPRQGRTDTQYFGPGTRLTVL.

CDR3 residues: CASSTLAGGPRYNEQFF. CDR3 DNA sequence: TGCGCCAGCAGCACCCTAGCGGGAGGGCCCCGGTACAATGAGCAGTTCTTC. The chain combines TRBV5-1 with TRBJ2-1; 12 bases fit TRBD2. The CDR3 covers 17 residues. V shed 4 bases, J shed 4 bases, and the junction held 9 bases outside the gene matches. Germline CDR1 and CDR2: SGHRS and YFSETQ.

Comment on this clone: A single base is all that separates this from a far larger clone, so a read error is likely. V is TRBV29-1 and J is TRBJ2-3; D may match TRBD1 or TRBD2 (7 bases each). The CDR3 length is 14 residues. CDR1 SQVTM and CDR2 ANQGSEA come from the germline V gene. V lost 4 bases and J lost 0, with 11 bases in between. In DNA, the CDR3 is TGCAGCGTTGCTCAGGGGGGGAGCACAGATACGCAGTATTTT. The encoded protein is CSVAQGGSTDTQYF.

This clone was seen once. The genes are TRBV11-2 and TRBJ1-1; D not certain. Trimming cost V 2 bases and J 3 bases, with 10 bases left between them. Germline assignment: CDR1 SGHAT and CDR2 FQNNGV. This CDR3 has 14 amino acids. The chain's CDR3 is CASSLNPGDTEAFF. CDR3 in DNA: TGTGCCAGCAGCTTAAACCCCGGTGACACTGAAGCTTTCTTT.

As DNA, the CDR3 is TGTGCCAGCACCTCGACCAGGGGAACCGGGGAGCTGTTTTTT. Its protein product is CASTSTRGTGELFF. The rearrangement links TRBV6-5 to TRBJ2-2, with D perhaps TRBD1 (6 bases). With 7 bases removed from V and 5 bases from J, the gap between germline ends came to 14 bases. The length of the CDR3 is 14 residues. Per germline, CDR1 MNHEY and CDR2 SVGAGI.

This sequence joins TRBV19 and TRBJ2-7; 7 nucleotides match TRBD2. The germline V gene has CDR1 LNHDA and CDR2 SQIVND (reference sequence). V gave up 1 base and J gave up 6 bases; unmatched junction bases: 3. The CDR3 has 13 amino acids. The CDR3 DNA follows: TGTGCCAGTAGTATAGCACTAGCGTTCGAGCAGTACTTC. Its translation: CASSIALAFEQYF.